A selection of T cell receptor beta chains follows, all from one sample in a study of cytomegalovirus exposure and HLA in healthy donors. Using immunoSEQ multiplex PCR, the repertoire was profiled, and TCRdb retains in-frame clones only, with some absent. The table for this sample gives about 140,000 clones. Sequencing was done on a sample of PBMCs. The receptor source for this set is a male donor in good health and CMV-seronegative. CDR3s include the opening cysteine and the closing phenylalanine or tryptophan. D genes are given only for firm matches.

d_call: TRBD1; v_call: TRBV9; cdr3_aa: CASSVGTGTYEQYF
d_call: -; v_call: TRBV15; cdr3_aa: CATSRDRTGAGHYGYTF
d_call: -; v_call: TRBV9; cdr3_aa: CASSVAGEHNNEQFF
d_call: TRBD1; v_call: TRBV7-7; cdr3_aa: CASSLEGDRGLGTGELFF
d_call: -; v_call: TRBV27; cdr3_aa: CASREGGKAGNTIYF
d_call: -; v_call: TRBV30; cdr3_aa: CAWRFARADTQYF
d_call: TRBD1; v_call: TRBV4-3; cdr3_aa: CASSQDAGGYTEAFF
d_call: TRBD1; v_call: TRBV6-5; cdr3_aa: CASSTGTGSGNTIYF
d_call: TRBD2; v_call: TRBV5-1; cdr3_aa: CASSLGEGPVQFF
d_call: -; v_call: TRBV6-5; cdr3_aa: CVSTSDSNQPQHF
d_call: -; v_call: TRBV4-1; cdr3_aa: CASSQDRGANVLTF
d_call: -; v_call: TRBV5-4; cdr3_aa: CASSLPGIASVGTQYF
d_call: -; v_call: TRBV13; cdr3_aa: CASSFYLGRPEAFF
d_call: TRBD1; v_call: TRBV7-8; cdr3_aa: CASSLTGGSYEQYF
d_call: TRBD2; v_call: TRBV18; cdr3_aa: CASSSFPATSGGTDTQYF
d_call: TRBD2; v_call: TRBV30; cdr3_aa: CAAVSTGGGTDTQYF
d_call: -; v_call: TRBV7-9; cdr3_aa: CASSSRGGLPGELFF
d_call: TRBD1; v_call: TRBV7-9; cdr3_aa: CASSSQGAGGNTIYF
d_call: -; v_call: TRBV25-1; cdr3_aa: CASSEYRQGMAIYF
d_call: TRBD1; v_call: TRBV18; cdr3_aa: CASSPNQGQTMNTEAFF
d_call: -; v_call: TRBV5-5; cdr3_aa: CASSLAGNSNQPQHF
d_call: -; v_call: TRBV16; cdr3_aa: CASSQSPGTDTQYF
d_call: -; v_call: TRBV10-2; cdr3_aa: CASRLDTRLNTEAFF
d_call: TRBD1; v_call: TRBV5-1; cdr3_aa: CASRRQGLDTEAFF
d_call: -; v_call: TRBV19; cdr3_aa: CASSIANSEQYF
d_call: -; v_call: TRBV14; cdr3_aa: CASSQEGRFLDGYTF
d_call: -; v_call: TRBV4-3; cdr3_aa: CASSRRLTQPQHF
d_call: -; v_call: TRBV4-3; cdr3_aa: CASSQEGHSGANVLTF
d_call: TRBD1; v_call: TRBV19; cdr3_aa: CASTTQGAPFGYGYTF
d_call: -; v_call: TRBV5-1; cdr3_aa: CASSWPGLSTEQYF
d_call: TRBD2; v_call: TRBV18; cdr3_aa: CASSPPGGGEAYEQYF
d_call: TRBD1; v_call: TRBV29-1; cdr3_aa: CSIDYTGQDQETQYF
d_call: -; v_call: TRBV9; cdr3_aa: CASSVGQGSYNEQFF
d_call: -; v_call: TRBV6-5; cdr3_aa: CASSSPQGNYGYTF
d_call: TRBD1; v_call: TRBV6-5; cdr3_aa: CASSNPRGQSEQYF
d_call: -; v_call: TRBV15; cdr3_aa: CATSIGNRANEQYF
d_call: TRBD1; v_call: TRBV6-5; cdr3_aa: CASSWGQGAYEQYF
d_call: TRBD1; v_call: TRBV29-1; cdr3_aa: CSVGVGGYSSGNTIYF
d_call: -; v_call: TRBV28; cdr3_aa: CASRLAGRRETQYF
d_call: TRBD2; v_call: TRBV4-2; cdr3_aa: CASSQGSGGAGGEQFF
d_call: TRBD1; v_call: TRBV6-5; cdr3_aa: CASSYGTGWTDTQYF
d_call: -; v_call: TRBV19; cdr3_aa: CASKDRWTEAFF
d_call: -; v_call: TRBV6-5; cdr3_aa: CASSFGTGMAFF
d_call: -; v_call: TRBV6-5; cdr3_aa: CASSYTTNQETQYF
d_call: TRBD2; v_call: TRBV28; cdr3_aa: CASALSGSSYEQYF
d_call: TRBD1; v_call: TRBV7-9; cdr3_aa: CASSLLGQGNNEKLFF
d_call: TRBD2; v_call: TRBV4-1; cdr3_aa: CASSQDEVAGVPSEQYF
d_call: TRBD2; v_call: TRBV9; cdr3_aa: CASSPSGGYTGELFF
d_call: TRBD1; v_call: TRBV5-1; cdr3_aa: CASSLPTGGNTEAFF
d_call: -; v_call: TRBV27; cdr3_aa: CASSLTGTNIQPQHF
d_call: TRBD1; v_call: TRBV7-8; cdr3_aa: CASSETGRWDGYTF
d_call: -; v_call: TRBV25-1; cdr3_aa: CASSVLGLDHEQFF
d_call: TRBD1; v_call: TRBV9; cdr3_aa: CASSVEGQGSGVRPTDTQYF
d_call: TRBD1; v_call: TRBV30; cdr3_aa: CAWSGQGIPPQHF
d_call: TRBD1; v_call: TRBV19; cdr3_aa: CASTGGAALGGQPQHF
d_call: TRBD1; v_call: TRBV5-6; cdr3_aa: CASSLSGGQGNSPLHF
d_call: TRBD1; v_call: TRBV27; cdr3_aa: CASSLLGTDQFNYGYTF
d_call: TRBD1; v_call: TRBV18; cdr3_aa: CASSLQGAGSNQPQHF
d_call: -; v_call: TRBV6-5; cdr3_aa: CASSSKSSGNTIYF
d_call: TRBD1; v_call: TRBV2; cdr3_aa: CSLRGLEQFF